Listed here are 23 T cell receptor beta chains from one sample, sequenced in a study of blood T cell repertoires in COVID-19. Sequencing was performed with immunoSEQ multiplex PCR; in TCRdb, only in-frame clones are kept and a portion is missing. Here the sample spans about 230,000 clones, around four fifths being singletons. Sequences were obtained from peripheral blood. The receptors originated from a woman older than 75 with active or convalescent COVID-19.

The chain recombines TRBV11-3 with TRBJ2-7, with D possibly TRBD1 on 6 matching bases. The germline V gene encodes CDR1 SGHNT and CDR2 YENEEA. The V and J ends lost 1 base and 0 bases respectively, with 10 bases between them. This CDR3 spans 15 amino acids. CDR3 sequence reads: CASSLASDSSYEQYF. The CDR3, as DNA: TGTGCCAGCAGCTTAGCATCGGACAGCTCCTACGAGCAGTACTTC.

To note about this clone: This specimen includes other DNA sequences encoding the same CDR3. V gene TRBV3-1 (or the pseudogene TRBV3-2) combines with J gene TRBJ2-1, with 9 bases aligning to TRBD2. Germline CDR1 is LGHDT and CDR2 is YNNKEL (reference sequence). The CDR3 is made up of 16 amino acids. After removal of 6 bases from V and 4 bases from J, the junction contained 10 bases not matched to a gene. Here the CDR3 DNA reads TGTGCCAGCAGTCAAATAGGGACTAGCACATACAATGAGCAGTTCTTC. Residues: CASSQIGTSTYNEQFF.

This clone has just one count. The chain employs TRBV5-6 and TRBJ2-1; possible D gene TRBD1, 6 bases. The length of the CDR3 is 14 residues. Trimming took off 1 base at V and 6 bases at J, with 11 bases between the two ends. Germline CDR1 reads SGHDT; CDR2 reads YYEEEE. The CDR3 DNA follows: TGTGCCAGCAGCTTGTTACGACAGGTCAATGAGCAGTTCTTC. Encoded protein: CASSLLRQVNEQFF.

The chain links TRBV11-3 to TRBJ1-1, with D perhaps matching TRBD1 (5 bases). Germline V gene lookup returns CDR1 SGHNT and CDR2 YENEEA. V lost 8 bases and J 0 bases, leaving 10 bases between the germline ends. There are 13 residues in the CDR3. CDR3 bases: TGTGCCAGCCTAGACAGAGTGAACACTGAAGCTTTCTTT. Encoded protein: CASLDRVNTEAFF.

The chain employs TRBV5-6 and TRBJ2-7; D perhaps matches TRBD1 (6 bases). The germline CDR1 and CDR2 sequences are SGHDT and YYEEEE. The CDR3 is made up of 13 amino acids. V lost 4 bases and J lost 3, with 11 bases in between. Written as DNA, the CDR3 is TGTGCCAGCAGCCGACAGGTTCTCTACGAGCAGTACTTC. The encoded protein is CASSRQVLYEQYF. Using reference TRBV5-6 and TRBJ2-7 for the parts outside the CDR3, the full variable domain is DAGVTQSPTHLIKTRGQQVTLRCSPKSGHDTVSWYQQALGQGPQFIFQYYEEEERQRGNFPDRFSGHQFPNYSSELNVNALLLGDSALYLCASSRQVLYEQYFGPGTRLTVT.

The chain carries TRBV3-1 (or the pseudogene TRBV3-2) and TRBJ1-2, with D maybe TRBD1 (6 bases). Germline V gene sequence: CDR1 LGHDT, CDR2 YNNKEL (reference sequence). This CDR3 spans 15 amino acids. V was shortened by 5 bases and J by 2 bases, with 15 bases between the two germline ends. This CDR3 reads CASSFGQTLNYGYTF. The CDR3 region has the DNA TGTGCCAGCAGCTTCGGACAGACTTTAAACTATGGCTACACCTTC.

The chain employs TRBV30 and TRBJ1-6; 9 nucleotides line up with TRBD1. V lost 2 bases and J lost 9; bases outside the gene matches: 8. Germline V lookup: CDR1 GTSNPN, CDR2 SVGIG (reference sequence). The length of the CDR3 is 15 residues. In DNA form, the CDR3 reads TGTGCCTGGAGTCCTAGGACAGGGGCATTTTCACCCCTCCACTTT. Protein: CAWSPRTGAFSPLHF.

J is TRBJ2-4 and V is TRBV11-3; TRBD1 matches at 7 bases. CDR1 is SGHNT and CDR2 is YENEEA in the germline V gene. The V and J ends lost 7 bases and 9 bases, in that order; junction bases with no gene match: 12. The CDR3 is made up of 14 amino acids. In DNA form, the CDR3 reads TGTGCCAGCATCCAAGACAGGGTTCGAGTCATTCAGTACTTC. Encoded protein: CASIQDRVRVIQYF.

The genes are TRBV5-1 and TRBJ2-2; 9 positions agree with TRBD1. The length of the CDR3 is 16 residues. Germline CDR1 is SGHRS and CDR2 is YFSETQ. After removal of 5 bases from V and 4 bases from J, the junction contained 9 bases not matched to a gene. CDR3: CASRQPGTGFTGELFF. The CDR3 nucleotides read TGCGCCAGCAGACAACCCGGGACAGGGTTCACCGGGGAGCTGTTTTTT.

The chain has TRBV4-3 and TRBJ1-3, with D hard to call. The CDR3 length is 15 residues. Trimming removed 1 base at V and 0 bases at J, with 7 bases between. CDR1 is LGHNA, CDR2 YSLEER, per germline. The CDR3 DNA reads as TGCGCCAGCAGCCAAGCCCGGTTCTCTGGAAACACCATATATTTT. It is translated as CASSQARFSGNTIYF.

This chain joins TRBV6-6 and TRBJ1-5, with D possibly matching TRBD1 (5 bases). Looked up from germline, CDR1 is MNHNY and CDR2 is SVGAGI (reference sequence). CDR3 size: 16 residues. Trimming left V 7 bases short and J 7 bases short, with 23 bases between. The CDR3 bases are TGTGCCAGCACCATAGGGGCTGGGGGAGGCAGCCAGCCCCAGCATTTT. This encodes CASTIGAGGGSQPQHF.

In DNA, the CDR3 is TGTGCCAGCTCACCCATTACTAGCGGGGTCACAGATACGCAGTATTTT. It encodes CASSPITSGVTDTQYF. The rearrangement joins TRBV18 to TRBJ2-3, with TRBD2 identical over 10 bases. Unmatched junction bases numbered 5, after V lost 3 bases and J lost 2 bases. Germline V gene data show CDR1 as KGHSH and CDR2 as LQKENI. This CDR3 region has 16 residues.

The chain links TRBV7-8 to TRBJ1-3; D is perhaps TRBD1 (6 bases). CDR1 is SGHVS, CDR2 FQNEAQ, per germline. V lost 5 bases and J lost 6, with 14 bases in between. CDR3 length: 14 residues. In nucleotides, the CDR3 is TGTGCCAGCAGCCCTGGACCAGGGGCAAACACCATATATTTT. It yields the protein CASSPGPGANTIYF.

This rearrangement joins TRBV4-3 to TRBJ1-2; a weak D match, TRBD1 (6 bases). The CDR3 has 18 residues. Germline assignment: CDR1 LGHNA and CDR2 YSLEER. The V end was cut by 0 bases, the J end by 5 bases, with 22 bases between. CDR3 bases: TGCGCCAGCAGCCAAGAGCTAGCGACGGGGGGCGCGTGGTATGGCTACACCTTC. It encodes CASSQELATGGAWYGYTF.

This clone was observed a few times. J is TRBJ2-6 and V is TRBV5-4; maybe TRBD2 (6 bases). CDR1 and CDR2 from the germline V gene are SGHNT and YYREEE (reference sequence). Trimming took off 3 bases at V and 0 bases at J, with 13 bases between the two ends. The CDR3 is 17 amino acids. Written as DNA, the CDR3 is TGTGCCAGCAGCTCCCCGGGACTGTCCTCTGGGGCCAACGTCCTGACTTTC. Translating gives CASSSPGLSSGANVLTF.

The chain links TRBV27 to TRBJ2-7; 11 bases map to TRBD1. The CDR3 runs 16 residues. Germline trimming cut 0 bases from V and 5 bases from J; bases unmatched to any gene: 6. Germline V lookup: CDR1 MNHEY, CDR2 SMNVEV (reference sequence). DNA for the CDR3: TGTGCCAGCAGTTTATCGGGGGACAGGGGGATACACGAGCAGTACTTC. Translated: CASSLSGDRGIHEQYF.

The gene calls are TRBV9 and TRBJ1-4; D is unclear. This CDR3 has 13 amino acids. Looked up from germline, CDR1 is SGDLS and CDR2 is YYNGEE. V was trimmed by 3 bases and J by 8 bases, leaving 11 bases between them. The DNA for the CDR3 is TGTGCCAGCAGCGGCGGCCGGGGAGAAAAACTGTTTTTT. Translating gives CASSGGRGEKLFF.

A remark on this clone: This sample includes further DNA sequences coding for the same CDR3. This sequence joins TRBV15 and TRBJ2-5, with a tentative D call TRBD2 (6 bases). Trimming removed 3 bases from V and 2 bases from J, with 7 bases in between. The germline V gene encodes CDR1 LNHNV and CDR2 YYDKDF (reference sequence). CDR3 size: 13 residues. The CDR3 region has the DNA TGTGCCACCAGCAGGGCGGGACAAGAGACCCAGTACTTC. Translated: CATSRAGQETQYF.

The genes are TRBV27 and TRBJ2-3; 11 nucleotides line up with TRBD1. Trimming cost V 3 bases and J 0 bases; bases outside gene matches: 14. Germline V gene data show CDR1 as MNHEY and CDR2 as SMNVEV (reference sequence). CDR3 size: 20 residues. In DNA, the CDR3 is TGTGCCAGCAGTTTCCGGGGGACAGGGGGACTACACACTAGCACAGATACGCAGTATTTT. Translation: CASSFRGTGGLHTSTDTQYF.

This clone was found a few times. The chain links TRBV4-2 to TRBJ2-7; tentative D call: TRBD2 (5 bases). The germline V and J ends were trimmed by 4 bases and 1 base, with 11 bases remaining between them. The CDR3 has 14 residues. CDR1 and CDR2 from the germline V gene are LGHNA and YNFKEQ. For the CDR3, the DNA is TGTGCCAGCAGCCCGGTTGGAGGATCCTACGAGCAGTACTTC. Its protein is CASSPVGGSYEQYF.

This clone is a singleton in its sample. Here the CDR3 reads CASSTGNTIYF. For the CDR3, the DNA is TGTGCCAGCAGTACAGGAAACACCATATATTTT. This chain uses TRBV25-1 with TRBJ1-3; D gene uncertain. V shed 5 bases and J shed 4 bases, with 3 bases lying between them. The CDR3 contains 11 residues. Germline CDR1 and CDR2: MGHDK and SYGVNS.

The chain uses TRBV18 and TRBJ2-2; D may be TRBD1 (5 bases). The CDR3 loop spans 18 amino acids. Trimming pared 3 bases from V and 0 bases from J, leaving 17 bases between. Germline CDR1 and CDR2: KGHSH and LQKENI. CDR3 protein: CASSPRKTQGANTGELFF. The CDR3, as DNA: TGTGCCAGCTCACCGCGGAAGACCCAAGGGGCGAACACCGGGGAGCTGTTTTTT.

The chain carries TRBV27 and TRBJ2-6; 7 bases fit TRBD1. With V trimmed by 9 bases and J by 6 bases, 11 bases remained unmatched. Per the germline V gene, CDR1 is MNHEY and CDR2 is SMNVEV (reference sequence). This CDR3 spans 15 amino acids. The CDR3 coding sequence is TGTGCCAGTAAGTCCCCCGACAGGGAGGCCAACGTCCTGACTTTC. This gives the protein CASKSPDREANVLTF.